The present TCR beta chain was sequenced within a study of blood T cell repertoires in COVID-19. Study-level information: Sources were T cells, B-cell-depleted T cells, or PBMCs; the material itself was cDNA or gDNA.

How the authors handled the data: Amplified reference gene primers provided the basis for estimating nucleated cell counts. The repertoire was sequenced with immunoSEQ multiplex PCR; TCRdb's copy has only in-frame clones and lacks some. V and J calls and clone size are as listed in that table; D and trimming were resolved from the DNA. The sample shows more than 70,000 clones, roughly nine tenths of them seen only once. V was shortened by 2 bases and J by 0 bases, with 12 bases between the two germline ends. The CDR3 loop spans 16 amino acids. From germline, CDR1 is SGHRS and CDR2 YFSETQ. This sequence originates from a woman between 45 and 60 years old with active or convalescent COVID-19. Sequencing input: peripheral blood. This sequence joins TRBV5-1 and TRBJ1-3; D perhaps matches TRBD1 (5 bases). The CDR3 region has the DNA TGCGCCAGCAGCTTAATAGGGGCCTCCTCTGGAAACACCATATATTTT. It encodes CASSLIGASSGNTIYF.